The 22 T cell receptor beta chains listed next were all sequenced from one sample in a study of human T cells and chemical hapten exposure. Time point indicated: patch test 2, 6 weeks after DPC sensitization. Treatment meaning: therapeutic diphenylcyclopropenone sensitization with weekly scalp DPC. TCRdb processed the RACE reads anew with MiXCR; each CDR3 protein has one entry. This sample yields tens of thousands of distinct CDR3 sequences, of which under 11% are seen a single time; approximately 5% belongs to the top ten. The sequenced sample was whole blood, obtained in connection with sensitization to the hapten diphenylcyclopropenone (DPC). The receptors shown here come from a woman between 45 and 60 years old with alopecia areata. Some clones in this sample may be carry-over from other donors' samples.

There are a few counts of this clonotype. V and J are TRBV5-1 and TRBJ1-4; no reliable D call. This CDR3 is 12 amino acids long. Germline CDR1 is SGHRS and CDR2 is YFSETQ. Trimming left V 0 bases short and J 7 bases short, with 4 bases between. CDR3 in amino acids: CASSLDLEKLFF. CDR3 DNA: TGCGCCAGCAGCTTGGACCTTGAAAAACTGTTTTTT.

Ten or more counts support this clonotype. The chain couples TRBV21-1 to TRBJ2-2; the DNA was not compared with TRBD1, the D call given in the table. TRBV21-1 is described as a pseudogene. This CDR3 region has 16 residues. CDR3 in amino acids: CASSKVGVTDTGELFF. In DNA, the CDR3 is TGTGCCAGCAGCAAAGTAGGGGTGACGGACACCGGGGAGCTGTTTTTT.

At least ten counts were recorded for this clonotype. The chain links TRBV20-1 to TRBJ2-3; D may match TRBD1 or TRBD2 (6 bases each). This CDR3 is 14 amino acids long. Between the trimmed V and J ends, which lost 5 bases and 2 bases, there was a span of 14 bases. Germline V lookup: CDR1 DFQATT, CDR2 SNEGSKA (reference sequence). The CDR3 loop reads CSARGGLYTDTQYF. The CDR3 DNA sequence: TGCAGTGCTCGAGGGGGACTGTACACAGATACGCAGTATTTT.

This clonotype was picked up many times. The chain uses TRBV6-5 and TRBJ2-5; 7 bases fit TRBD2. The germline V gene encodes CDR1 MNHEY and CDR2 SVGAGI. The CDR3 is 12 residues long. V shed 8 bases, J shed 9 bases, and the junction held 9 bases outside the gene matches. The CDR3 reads CASGGGLRAQYF. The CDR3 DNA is TGTGCCAGCGGGGGGGGTCTCAGGGCCCAGTACTTC.

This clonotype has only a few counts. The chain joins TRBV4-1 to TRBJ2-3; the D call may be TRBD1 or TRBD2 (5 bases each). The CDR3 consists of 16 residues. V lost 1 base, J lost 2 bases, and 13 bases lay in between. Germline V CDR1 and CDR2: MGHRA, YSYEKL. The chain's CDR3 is CASSQAASGTTDTQYF. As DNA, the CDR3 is TGCGCCAGCAGCCAAGCCGCTTCCGGGACCACAGATACGCAGTATTTT.

In DNA, the CDR3 is TGTGCCATCAGTGGGGGACTAGCGGGTACGACAAATGAGCAGTTCTTC. Its protein product is CAISGGLAGTTNEQFF. The rearrangement joins TRBV10-3 to TRBJ2-1; 12 bases map to TRBD2. Losses at the gene ends were 4 bases for V and 7 bases for J; bases not matched to a gene: 8. The CDR3 length is 16 residues. The germline V gene has CDR1 ENHRY and CDR2 SYGVKD.

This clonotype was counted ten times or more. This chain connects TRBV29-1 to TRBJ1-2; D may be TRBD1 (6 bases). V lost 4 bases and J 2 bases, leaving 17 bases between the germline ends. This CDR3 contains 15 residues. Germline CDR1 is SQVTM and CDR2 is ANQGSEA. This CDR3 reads CSVVQQGSFNYGYTF. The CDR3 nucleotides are TGCAGCGTTGTTCAACAGGGATCTTTCAACTATGGCTACACCTTC.

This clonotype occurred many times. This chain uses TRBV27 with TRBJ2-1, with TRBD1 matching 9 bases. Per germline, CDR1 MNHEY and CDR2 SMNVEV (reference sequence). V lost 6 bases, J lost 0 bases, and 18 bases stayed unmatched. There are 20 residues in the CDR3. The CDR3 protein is CASSPTGRWTGEGSYNEQFF. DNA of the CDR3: TGTGCCAGCAGCCCCACGGGGCGGTGGACAGGGGAAGGCTCCTACAATGAGCAGTTCTTC.

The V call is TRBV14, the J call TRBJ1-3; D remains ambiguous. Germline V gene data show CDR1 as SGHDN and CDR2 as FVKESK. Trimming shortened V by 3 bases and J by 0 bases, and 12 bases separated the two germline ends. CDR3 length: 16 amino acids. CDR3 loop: CASSHGSTISGNTIYF. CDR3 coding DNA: TGTGCCAGCAGCCATGGTAGCACGATCTCTGGAAACACCATATATTTT.

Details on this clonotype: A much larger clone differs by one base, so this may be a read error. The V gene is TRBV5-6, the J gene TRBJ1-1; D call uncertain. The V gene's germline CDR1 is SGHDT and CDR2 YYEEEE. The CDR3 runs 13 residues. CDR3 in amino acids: CANSLFSATEAFF. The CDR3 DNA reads TGTGCCAACAGCTTGTTTTCGGCCACTGAAGCTTTCTTT. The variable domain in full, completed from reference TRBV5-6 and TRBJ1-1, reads DAGVTQSPTHLIKTRGQQVTLRCSPKSGHDTVSWYQQALGQGPQFIFQYYEEEERQRGNFPDRFSGHQFPNYSSELNVNALLLGDSALYLCANSLFSATEAFFGQGTRLTVV.

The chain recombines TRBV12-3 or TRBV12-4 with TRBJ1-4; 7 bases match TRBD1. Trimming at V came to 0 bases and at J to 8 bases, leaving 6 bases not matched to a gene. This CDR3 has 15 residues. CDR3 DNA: TGTGCCAGCAGTTTAGCTGAGACAGGGTGGGAAAAACTGTTTTTT. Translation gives CASSLAETGWEKLFF.

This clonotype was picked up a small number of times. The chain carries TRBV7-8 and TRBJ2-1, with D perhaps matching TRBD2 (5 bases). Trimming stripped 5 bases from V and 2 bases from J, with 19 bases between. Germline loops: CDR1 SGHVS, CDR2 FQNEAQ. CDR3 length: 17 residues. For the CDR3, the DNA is TGTGCCAGCAGCGCCCCCTACCGCGCTAGCCCCTACAATGAGCAGTTCTTC. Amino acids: CASSAPYRASPYNEQFF.

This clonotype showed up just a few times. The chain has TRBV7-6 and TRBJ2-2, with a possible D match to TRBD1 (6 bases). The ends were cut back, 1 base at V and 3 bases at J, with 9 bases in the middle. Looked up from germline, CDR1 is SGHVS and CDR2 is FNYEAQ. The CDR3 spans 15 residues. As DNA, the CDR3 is TGTGCCAGCAGCTTAGGATCAGGGGACACCGGGGAGCTGTTTTTT. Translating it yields CASSLGSGDTGELFF.

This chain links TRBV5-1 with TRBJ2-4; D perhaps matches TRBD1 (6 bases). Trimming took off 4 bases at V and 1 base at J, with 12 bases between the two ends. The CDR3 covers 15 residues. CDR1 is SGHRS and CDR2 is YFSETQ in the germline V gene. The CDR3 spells CASSGRQVAKNIQYF. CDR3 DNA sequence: TGCGCCAGCAGCGGTCGACAGGTGGCCAAAAACATTCAGTACTTC.

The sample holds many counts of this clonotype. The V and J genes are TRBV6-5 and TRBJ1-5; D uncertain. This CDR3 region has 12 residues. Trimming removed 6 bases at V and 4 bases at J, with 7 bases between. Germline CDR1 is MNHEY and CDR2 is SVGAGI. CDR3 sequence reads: CASSNLNQPQHF. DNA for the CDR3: TGTGCCAGCAGCAACCTAAATCAGCCCCAGCATTTT.

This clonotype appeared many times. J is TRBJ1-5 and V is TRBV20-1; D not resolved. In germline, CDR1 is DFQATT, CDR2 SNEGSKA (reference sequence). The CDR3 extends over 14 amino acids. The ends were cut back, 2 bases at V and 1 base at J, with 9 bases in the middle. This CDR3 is CSARIAMSNQPQHF. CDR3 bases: TGCAGTGCTAGAATAGCGATGAGCAATCAGCCCCAGCATTTT.

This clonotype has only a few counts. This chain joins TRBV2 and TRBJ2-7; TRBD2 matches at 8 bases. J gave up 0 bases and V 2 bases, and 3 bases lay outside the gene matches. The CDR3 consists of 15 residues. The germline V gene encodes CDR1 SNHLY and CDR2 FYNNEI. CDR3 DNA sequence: TGTGCCAGCAGTGAACAGGGGACTAGCTCCTACGAGCAGTACTTC. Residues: CASSEQGTSSYEQYF.

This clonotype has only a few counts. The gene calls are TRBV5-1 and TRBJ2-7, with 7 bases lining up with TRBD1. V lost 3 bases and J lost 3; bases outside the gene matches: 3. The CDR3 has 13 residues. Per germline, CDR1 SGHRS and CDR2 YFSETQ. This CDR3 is CASSWDSFYEQYF. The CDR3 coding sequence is TGCGCCAGCAGCTGGGACAGCTTCTACGAGCAGTACTTC.

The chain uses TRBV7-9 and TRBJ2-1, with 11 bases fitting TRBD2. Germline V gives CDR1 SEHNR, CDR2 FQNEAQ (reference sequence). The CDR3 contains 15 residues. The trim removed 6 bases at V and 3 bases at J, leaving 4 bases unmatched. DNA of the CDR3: TGTGCCAGCAGACCCGGACTAGCGGGCTACAATGAGCAGTTCTTC. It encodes CASRPGLAGYNEQFF.

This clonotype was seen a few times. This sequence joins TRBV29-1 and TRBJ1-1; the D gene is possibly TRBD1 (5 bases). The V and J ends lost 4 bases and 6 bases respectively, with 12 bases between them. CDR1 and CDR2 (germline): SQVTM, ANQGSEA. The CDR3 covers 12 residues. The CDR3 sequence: CSVGFQGSEAFF. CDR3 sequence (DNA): TGCAGCGTTGGGTTTCAGGGATCTGAAGCTTTCTTT.

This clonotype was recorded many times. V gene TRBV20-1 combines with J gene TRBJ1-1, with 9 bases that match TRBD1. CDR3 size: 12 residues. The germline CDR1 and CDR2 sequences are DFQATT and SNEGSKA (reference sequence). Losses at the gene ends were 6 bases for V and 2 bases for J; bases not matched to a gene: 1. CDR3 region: CSAGQGNTEAFF. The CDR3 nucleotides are TGCAGTGCGGGACAGGGAAACACTGAAGCTTTCTTT.

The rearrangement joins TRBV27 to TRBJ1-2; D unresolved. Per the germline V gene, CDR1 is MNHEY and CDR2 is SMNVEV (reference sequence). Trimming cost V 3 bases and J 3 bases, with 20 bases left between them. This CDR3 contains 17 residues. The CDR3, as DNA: TGTGCCAGCAGTTTGAAGCCGTTGGGTAGCCTTCACTATGGCTACACCTTC. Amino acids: CASSLKPLGSLHYGYTF.